A single sample gave rise to the 9 T cell receptor beta chains below, sequenced in a study of OX40 agonist ivuxolimab in advanced cancers. Receptor amplification or capture employed the immunoSEQ multiplex PCR assay. TCRdb holds this immuneACCESS table with in-frame rearrangements only. Some clones are missing; in checked studies, unresolved V genes explain under half, and the rest has no known cause. This sample is represented by about 91,000 clones; about 85% of them were singletons. The biggest ten clones account for about 0.2% of the sample. The material sequenced was CD4+ or CD8+ T cells sorted from blood, taken in a trial of the OX40 agonist ivuxolimab. The receptors derive from an adult with an advanced solid tumor such as melanoma, head and neck, liver or kidney cancer.

The V and J genes are TRBV9 and TRBJ2-1; D uncertain. V was cut by 0 bases and J by 1 base, with 8 bases left in between. This CDR3 region has 15 residues. Germline CDR1 and CDR2: SGDLS and YYNGEE. This CDR3 reads CASSVVRGSYNEQFF. CDR3 nucleotides: TGTGCCAGCAGCGTAGTTCGCGGTTCCTACAATGAGCAGTTCTTC.

The genes are TRBV5-4 and TRBJ2-3, with 10 bases identical to TRBD2. Losses at the gene ends were 4 bases for V and 6 bases for J; bases not matched to a gene: 11. CDR1 and CDR2 from the germline V gene are SGHNT and YYREEE (reference sequence). This CDR3 has 16 residues. In nucleotides, the CDR3 is TGTGCCAGCAGCCTGGGGGTAGCGGGGGGTATGGATACGCAGTATTTT. Translation: CASSLGVAGGMDTQYF.

This sequence joins TRBV7-9 and TRBJ2-1; 11 nucleotides line up with TRBD2. The germline V gene encodes CDR1 SEHNR and CDR2 FQNEAQ (reference sequence). CDR3 length: 18 amino acids. V shed 5 bases, J shed 4 bases, and the junction held 13 bases outside the gene matches. The CDR3 sequence is CASSAPLAGGVHYNEQFF. CDR3 DNA: TGTGCCAGCAGCGCGCCTCTAGCGGGGGGCGTTCATTACAATGAGCAGTTCTTC.

The J gene is TRBJ1-2, the V gene TRBV5-1; TRBD1 agrees at 9 bases. The CDR3 is 14 residues long. J was trimmed by 4 bases and V by 3 bases; bases with no gene match: 4. Germline V gives CDR1 SGHRS, CDR2 YFSETQ. The CDR3 region has the DNA TGCGCCAGCAGCTCTACAGGGGGCGTCTATGGCTACACCTTC. Translation: CASSSTGGVYGYTF.

V is TRBV2 and J is TRBJ2-5, with TRBD1 as a possible D gene (7 bases). This CDR3 is built from 12 residues. The V end was cut by 6 bases, the J end by 4 bases, with 9 bases between. Germline V CDR1 and CDR2: SNHLY, FYNNEI. For the CDR3, the DNA is TGTGCCAGCAGCCAGGGGGGAGAGACCCAGTACTTC. This sequence encodes CASSQGGETQYF.

This clone was recorded a few times. The J gene is TRBJ1-2, the V gene TRBV5-4; 8 nucleotides match TRBD1. The CDR3 is 14 residues long. Germline V gives CDR1 SGHNT, CDR2 YYREEE (reference sequence). The V gene end was trimmed by 2 bases and the J gene end by 4 bases; junction bases not matched to a gene: 4. The CDR3 DNA is TGTGCCAGCAGCTTCGGACAGGGAGGCTATGGCTACACCTTC. Amino acids: CASSFGQGGYGYTF. The full variable domain, rest sourced from reference TRBV5-4 and TRBJ1-2, is ETGVTQSPTHLIKTRGQQVTLRCSSQSGHNTVSWYQQALGQGPQFIFQYYREEENGRGNFPPRFSGLQFPNYSSELNVNALELDDSALYLCASSFGQGGYGYTFGSGTRLTVV.

V is TRBV27 and J is TRBJ1-2, with D possibly matching TRBD1 (5 bases). The CDR3 runs 14 residues. CDR1 is MNHEY and CDR2 is SMNVEV in the germline V gene (reference sequence). V dropped 5 bases and J dropped 2 bases, with 12 bases sitting between them. The CDR3 loop is CASSPLGRNYGYTF. CDR3 bases: TGTGCCAGCAGTCCCTTGGGACGGAACTATGGCTACACCTTC.

The V and J genes are TRBV6-5 and TRBJ1-1, with D perhaps TRBD1 (5 bases). This CDR3 has 13 residues. Germline V gene sequence: CDR1 MNHEY, CDR2 SVGAGI. V was cut by 6 bases and J by 4 bases, with 12 bases left in between. The CDR3 is CASRKTGVTEAFF. CDR3 sequence (DNA): TGTGCCAGCAGAAAGACGGGGGTCACTGAAGCTTTCTTT.

The chain couples TRBV4-1 to TRBJ2-1; D possibly matches TRBD1 or TRBD2 (7 bases each). This CDR3 is built from 14 residues. The germline V and J ends were trimmed by 2 bases and 8 bases, with 13 bases remaining between them. CDR1 is MGHRA and CDR2 is YSYEKL in the germline V gene. CDR3 residues: CASSQQGGLDEQFF. The CDR3 bases are TGCGCCAGCAGCCAACAGGGGGGGCTGGATGAGCAGTTCTTC.